These T cell receptor beta chains were read from a single sample in a study of T-cell reconstitution after alpha-beta-depleted transplantation in children. TCRdb analysed the PCR reads with MiXCR anew, one entry per CDR3 protein. Altogether some 300,000 distinct CDR3 sequences are present, 7.5% to 9% being singletons, with the ten largest covering 9.1%. Source: peripheral blood, taken 360 days after TCRalphabeta/CD19-depleted stem cell transplant. These receptors all come from a female patient between 2 and 15 years old who had a stem cell transplant for Fanconi anemia, so the T cells may come from the graft donor. The conserved cysteine and the conserved F or W are not part of the CDR3 here. A D gene is named only where the DNA matches it firmly.

v_gene	d_gene	len	j_gene	CDR3aa
TRBV29-1	-	11	TRBJ2-7	SVAGTVTYEQY
TRBV7-2	-	11	TRBJ1-1	ASSSQWKTEAF
TRBV27	-	14	TRBJ2-1	ASSFGGTPIYNEQF
TRBV5-1	TRBD1	12	TRBJ1-6	ASSSTGGNSPLH
TRBV7-2	-	12	TRBJ1-1	ASSPSTANTEAF
TRBV18	TRBD1	12	TRBJ1-2	ASSGQGTHDGYT
TRBV7-9	-	11	TRBJ1-1	ASSSSTVTEAF
TRBV6-1	TRBD1	13	TRBJ1-1	ASRGQGALNTEAF
TRBV20-1	-	9	TRBJ1-2	SAFAIYGYT
TRBV13	TRBD2	14	TRBJ2-7	ASSLGPGLEAYEQY
TRBV2	TRBD2	13	TRBJ2-7	ASRKAGGPKDEQY
TRBV20-1	-	11	TRBJ2-1	SARLGGGYEQF
TRBV27	-	13	TRBJ1-1	ASSLYLGMNTEAF
TRBV6-5	TRBD1	12	TRBJ2-7	ASSLGQGKYEQY
TRBV27	-	15	TRBJ1-1	ASSLSPYRTVNTEAF
TRBV3-1	TRBD2	16	TRBJ2-4	ASSQVTSGGLAKNIQY
TRBV6-5	-	9	TRBJ2-7	ASSYLDSTY
TRBV6-1	-	13	TRBJ2-4	ASSGVGGAKNIQY
TRBV5-5	-	15	TRBJ1-1	ASSLTVSPDMNTEAF
TRBV5-1	-	11	TRBJ1-1	ASSLGPLSEAF
TRBV7-6	TRBD2	15	TRBJ2-3	ASSSGRLAGGLDTQY
TRBV9	TRBD2	12	TRBJ2-2	ASSAGLYSGELF
TRBV6-5	-	11	TRBJ1-1	ASSVIMGTEAF
TRBV24-1	TRBD1	15	TRBJ2-5	ATSERPGQGVRETQY
TRBV5-1	-	11	TRBJ2-5	ASSFPGRETQY
TRBV24-1	TRBD2	11	TRBJ2-3	ATGTSSTDTQY
TRBV28	-	10	TRBJ1-1	ASSFLNTEAF
TRBV7-6	-	17	TRBJ1-5	ASSLAGAVGQYSNQPQH
TRBV7-8	-	10	TRBJ2-3	ASRASPDTQY
TRBV23-1	-	10	TRBJ2-7	ASSHSVYEQY
TRBV6-1	TRBD2	14	TRBJ2-1	ASSEVMGAGGPGQF
TRBV12-3/TRBV12-4	-	13	TRBJ2-7	ASSPEYPLGPEQY
TRBV12-3/TRBV12-4	-	11	TRBJ1-6	ASSLRFVSPLH
TRBV29-1	-	11	TRBJ2-4	SVVQGDGYIQY
TRBV13	-	11	TRBJ2-7	ASSLEQGYEQY
TRBV5-1	TRBD1	14	TRBJ2-7	ASSLAYRGRGYEQY
TRBV4-2	-	12	TRBJ1-2	ASSQEVGVYGYT
TRBV5-6	-	13	TRBJ2-1	ASSLLSGVYNEQF
TRBV9	TRBD2	15	TRBJ2-5	ASSVDPRGGLQETQY
TRBV5-1	-	12	TRBJ2-3	ASSRAGAKDTQY
TRBV7-9	-	12	TRBJ1-1	ASSLGGSAAEAF
TRBV29-1	TRBD1	11	TRBJ1-2	SGDRGGVEGYT
TRBV12-3/TRBV12-4	-	13	TRBJ2-1	ASSLVAASYNEQF
TRBV28	TRBD1	11	TRBJ1-6	ASRRQGSSPLH
TRBV20-1	TRBD1	13	TRBJ1-2	SARQSGQSNYGYT
TRBV6-1	-	13	TRBJ2-7	ASSEMQGGGNEQY
TRBV7-2	TRBD2	14	TRBJ2-3	AIQLVAGGNPDTQY
TRBV5-5	-	12	TRBJ1-5	ASSLGHGNQPQH
TRBV28	TRBD1	13	TRBJ1-2	ASKEGGQGRYGYT
TRBV7-9	-	9	TRBJ2-1	ASSLVDEQF
TRBV28	-	11	TRBJ2-7	ASRDTALYEQY
TRBV28	TRBD2	12	TRBJ2-5	ASSVAGGTETQY
TRBV28	TRBD1	15	TRBJ1-1	ASSSQGKGLKDTEAF
TRBV5-1	TRBD2	14	TRBJ2-1	ASSFGSGTAYNEQF
TRBV4-1	-	13	TRBJ2-7	ASSQVLGTSYEQY
TRBV6-1	-	8	TRBJ2-1	ASSEREQF
TRBV29-1	-	11	TRBJ2-1	SLALSSYNEQF
TRBV3-1	-	10	TRBJ1-5	ASSQAHQPQH
TRBV15	-	12	TRBJ2-5	ATSRDLGWETQY